These T cell receptor beta chains were read from a single sample in a study of blood T cell repertoires in COVID-19. Some clones are missing from TCRdb's copy, which holds only in-frame ones; the method was immunoSEQ multiplex PCR. The sample includes under 150,000 clones, around 80% of them seen just once. The sample taken for sequencing was peripheral blood. The receptor source for this set is an elderly man with acute or convalescent COVID-19. Each CDR3 is given with its conserved first and last residue. D genes are given only for firm matches. Clone size is shown for a subset of rows, as once, few, many or a class of expanded clone.

d_gene: NA; j_gene: TRBJ2-2; v_gene: TRBV6-2/TRBV6-3; abundance: NA; CDR3aa: CASSPLRGGTGELFF
d_gene: TRBD1; j_gene: TRBJ1-1; v_gene: TRBV3-1/TRBV3-2; abundance: NA; CDR3aa: CASSHGQGLWGVNTEAFF
d_gene: NA; j_gene: TRBJ1-3; v_gene: TRBV3-1/TRBV3-2; abundance: NA; CDR3aa: CASSQDPARTIYF
d_gene: NA; j_gene: TRBJ2-3; v_gene: TRBV6-4; abundance: few; CDR3aa: CASSDFLTDTQYF
d_gene: TRBD1; j_gene: TRBJ2-7; v_gene: TRBV28; abundance: few; CDR3aa: CASSQTGGRDEQYF
d_gene: TRBD1; j_gene: TRBJ2-1; v_gene: TRBV5-1; abundance: NA; CDR3aa: CASSLGTGTYNEQFF
d_gene: NA; j_gene: TRBJ1-4; v_gene: TRBV6-5; abundance: NA; CDR3aa: CASSPGGLREKLFF
d_gene: NA; j_gene: TRBJ1-1; v_gene: TRBV30; abundance: NA; CDR3aa: CAWKVTEYNTEAFF
d_gene: NA; j_gene: TRBJ2-4; v_gene: TRBV5-5; abundance: NA; CDR3aa: CASTPDLSEAKNIQYF
d_gene: NA; j_gene: TRBJ2-7; v_gene: TRBV7-5; abundance: NA; CDR3aa: CARSLPAGTGYEQYF
d_gene: TRBD1; j_gene: TRBJ1-4; v_gene: TRBV9; abundance: NA; CDR3aa: CASSASGQANEKLFF
d_gene: TRBD1; j_gene: TRBJ2-5; v_gene: TRBV5-4; abundance: NA; CDR3aa: CASRSTQGPGGETQYF
d_gene: NA; j_gene: TRBJ1-2; v_gene: TRBV5-8; abundance: many; CDR3aa: CASSLGTAYGYTF
d_gene: TRBD2; j_gene: TRBJ2-5; v_gene: TRBV6-5; abundance: NA; CDR3aa: CASSYSTSGGLETQYF
d_gene: NA; j_gene: TRBJ2-5; v_gene: TRBV20-1; abundance: NA; CDR3aa: CSAAKETQYF
d_gene: NA; j_gene: TRBJ1-2; v_gene: TRBV7-2; abundance: NA; CDR3aa: CASSTNWGQLGARSGYTF
d_gene: TRBD1; j_gene: TRBJ1-4; v_gene: TRBV9; abundance: NA; CDR3aa: CASSLWTGKGEKLFF
d_gene: NA; j_gene: TRBJ2-3; v_gene: TRBV7-3; abundance: NA; CDR3aa: CASSSLTGTDTQYF
d_gene: TRBD1; j_gene: TRBJ2-1; v_gene: TRBV7-9; abundance: NA; CDR3aa: CASSLTTGDNEQFF
d_gene: TRBD1; j_gene: TRBJ1-1; v_gene: TRBV6-2/TRBV6-3; abundance: once; CDR3aa: CASSYPTGRWTEAFF
d_gene: NA; j_gene: TRBJ1-5; v_gene: TRBV7-2; abundance: NA; CDR3aa: CASSVGAGVNQPQHF
d_gene: NA; j_gene: TRBJ1-1; v_gene: TRBV2; abundance: NA; CDR3aa: CASSEEREEAFF
d_gene: TRBD1; j_gene: TRBJ1-1; v_gene: TRBV18; abundance: few; CDR3aa: CASSLTGQKTEAFF
d_gene: TRBD1; j_gene: TRBJ1-4; v_gene: TRBV3-1/TRBV3-2; abundance: NA; CDR3aa: CASSHRTGGDEKLFF
d_gene: TRBD2; j_gene: TRBJ2-1; v_gene: TRBV19; abundance: NA; CDR3aa: CASSQGLAGGPHEQFF
d_gene: NA; j_gene: TRBJ1-4; v_gene: TRBV7-8; abundance: NA; CDR3aa: CASSFLDSLDEKLFF
d_gene: NA; j_gene: TRBJ2-1; v_gene: TRBV7-3; abundance: NA; CDR3aa: CASSPGGTSQFF
d_gene: TRBD1; j_gene: TRBJ1-6; v_gene: TRBV19; abundance: few; CDR3aa: CASRYRGQGWSPLHF
d_gene: NA; j_gene: TRBJ1-1; v_gene: TRBV5-4; abundance: NA; CDR3aa: CASSLGMNTEAFF
d_gene: TRBD2; j_gene: TRBJ2-3; v_gene: TRBV7-2; abundance: once; CDR3aa: CASSWVAGGGDTQYF
d_gene: NA; j_gene: TRBJ2-1; v_gene: TRBV7-3; abundance: NA; CDR3aa: CASSPGLAYNEQFF
d_gene: TRBD2; j_gene: TRBJ2-5; v_gene: TRBV25-1; abundance: NA; CDR3aa: CASSEVRGDQETQYF
d_gene: TRBD2; j_gene: TRBJ2-1; v_gene: TRBV4-3; abundance: few; CDR3aa: CASSQDRFRGGSYNEQFF
d_gene: TRBD1; j_gene: TRBJ1-4; v_gene: TRBV6-5; abundance: NA; CDR3aa: CASERDRGEKLFF
d_gene: NA; j_gene: TRBJ1-4; v_gene: TRBV6-5; abundance: NA; CDR3aa: CASSLTATNEKLFF
d_gene: TRBD1; j_gene: TRBJ2-1; v_gene: TRBV11-2; abundance: NA; CDR3aa: CASSSRQGSSNEQFF
d_gene: NA; j_gene: TRBJ1-5; v_gene: TRBV30; abundance: NA; CDR3aa: CAWSLGRYQPQHF
d_gene: NA; j_gene: TRBJ1-2; v_gene: TRBV27; abundance: NA; CDR3aa: CASSLYAEANYGYTF
d_gene: NA; j_gene: TRBJ1-2; v_gene: TRBV28; abundance: NA; CDR3aa: CASSLWAPADINYGYTF
d_gene: TRBD1; j_gene: TRBJ2-2; v_gene: TRBV5-4; abundance: few; CDR3aa: CASSTDRGLGELFF
d_gene: NA; j_gene: TRBJ1-6; v_gene: TRBV7-8; abundance: NA; CDR3aa: CASSMNRNNSPLHF
d_gene: NA; j_gene: TRBJ1-2; v_gene: TRBV19; abundance: NA; CDR3aa: CASSPSTGSNYGYTF
d_gene: NA; j_gene: TRBJ1-4; v_gene: TRBV7-2; abundance: NA; CDR3aa: CASSLLGGPDEKLFF
d_gene: TRBD1; j_gene: TRBJ2-5; v_gene: TRBV3-1/TRBV3-2; abundance: NA; CDR3aa: CASSQGGTDYQETQYF
d_gene: TRBD1; j_gene: TRBJ1-1; v_gene: TRBV28; abundance: NA; CDR3aa: CASSLWGTTPPGQGNRGTEAFF
d_gene: NA; j_gene: TRBJ2-1; v_gene: TRBV18; abundance: NA; CDR3aa: CASSPPSGLKGEQFF
d_gene: NA; j_gene: TRBJ1-5; v_gene: TRBV7-8; abundance: NA; CDR3aa: CASSHREALGKQPQHF
d_gene: NA; j_gene: TRBJ2-3; v_gene: TRBV19; abundance: NA; CDR3aa: CASSIGPADTQYF
d_gene: NA; j_gene: TRBJ1-1; v_gene: TRBV27; abundance: NA; CDR3aa: CASSLSMDIMNTEAFF
d_gene: NA; j_gene: TRBJ2-2; v_gene: TRBV20-1; abundance: NA; CDR3aa: CSARGARELFF
d_gene: TRBD1; j_gene: TRBJ2-2; v_gene: TRBV5-1; abundance: NA; CDR3aa: CASRPGTGGAGELFF
d_gene: NA; j_gene: TRBJ2-7; v_gene: TRBV5-8; abundance: NA; CDR3aa: CASSLYRRSYEQYF
d_gene: NA; j_gene: TRBJ2-7; v_gene: TRBV30; abundance: NA; CDR3aa: CAWSPQEVHEQYF
d_gene: NA; j_gene: TRBJ2-1; v_gene: TRBV27; abundance: NA; CDR3aa: CASMGRLGYNEQFF
d_gene: NA; j_gene: TRBJ1-5; v_gene: TRBV5-5; abundance: NA; CDR3aa: CASSLAAGQPQHF